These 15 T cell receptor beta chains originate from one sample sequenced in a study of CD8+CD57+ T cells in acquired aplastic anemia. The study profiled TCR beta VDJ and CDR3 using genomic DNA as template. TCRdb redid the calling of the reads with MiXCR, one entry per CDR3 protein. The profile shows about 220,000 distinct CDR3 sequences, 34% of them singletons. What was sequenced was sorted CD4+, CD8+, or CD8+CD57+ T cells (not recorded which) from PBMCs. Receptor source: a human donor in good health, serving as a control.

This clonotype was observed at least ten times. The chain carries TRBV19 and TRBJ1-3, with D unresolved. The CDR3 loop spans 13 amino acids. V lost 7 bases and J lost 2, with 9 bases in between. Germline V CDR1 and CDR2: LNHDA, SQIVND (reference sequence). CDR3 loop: CASKTSTGNTIYF. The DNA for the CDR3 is TGTGCCAGTAAAACTTCTACTGGAAACACCATATATTTT. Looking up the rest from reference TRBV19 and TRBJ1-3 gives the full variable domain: DGGITQSPKYLFRKEGQNVTLSCEQNLNHDAMYWYRQDPGQGLRLIYYSQIVNDFQKGDIAEGYSVSREKKESFPLTVTSAQKNPTAFYLCASKTSTGNTIYFGEGSWLTVV.

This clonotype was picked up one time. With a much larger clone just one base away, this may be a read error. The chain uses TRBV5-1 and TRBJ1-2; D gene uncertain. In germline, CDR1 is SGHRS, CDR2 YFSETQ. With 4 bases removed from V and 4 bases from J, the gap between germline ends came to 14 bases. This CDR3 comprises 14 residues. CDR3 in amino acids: CASSQVSQSYGYTF. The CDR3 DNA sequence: TGCGCCAGCAGCCAAGTGTCACAAAGCTATGGCTACACCTTC. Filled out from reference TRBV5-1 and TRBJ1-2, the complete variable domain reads KAGVTQTPRYLIKTRGQQVTLSCSPISGHRSVSWYQQTPGQGLQFLFEYFSETQRNKGNFPGRFSGRQFSNSRSEMNVSTLELGDSALYLCASSQVSQSYGYTFGSGTRLTVV.

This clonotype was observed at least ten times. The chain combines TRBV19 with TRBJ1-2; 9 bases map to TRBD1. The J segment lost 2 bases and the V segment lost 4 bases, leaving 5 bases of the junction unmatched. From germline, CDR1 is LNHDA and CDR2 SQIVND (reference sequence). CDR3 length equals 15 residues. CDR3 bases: TGTGCCAGTAGTACAACCGGGACAGGGAACTATGGCTACACCTTC. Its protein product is CASSTTGTGNYGYTF.

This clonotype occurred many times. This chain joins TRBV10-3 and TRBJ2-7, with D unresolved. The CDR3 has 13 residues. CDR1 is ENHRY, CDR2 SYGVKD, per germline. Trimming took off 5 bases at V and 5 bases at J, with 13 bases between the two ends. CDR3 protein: CAISPGFPNEQYF. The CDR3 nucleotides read TGTGCCATCAGTCCGGGTTTCCCGAACGAGCAGTACTTC.

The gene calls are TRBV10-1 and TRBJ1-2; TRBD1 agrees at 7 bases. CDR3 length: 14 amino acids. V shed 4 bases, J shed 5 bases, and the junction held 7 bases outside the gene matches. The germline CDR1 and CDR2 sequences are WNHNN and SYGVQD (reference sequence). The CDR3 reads CASSAGDSLYGYTF. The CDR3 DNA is TGCGCCAGCAGTGCGGGGGACAGTTTATATGGCTACACCTTC.

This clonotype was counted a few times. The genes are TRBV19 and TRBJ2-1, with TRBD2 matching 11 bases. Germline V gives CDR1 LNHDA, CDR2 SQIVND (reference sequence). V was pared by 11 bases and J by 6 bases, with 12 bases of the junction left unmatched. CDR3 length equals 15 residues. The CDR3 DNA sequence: TGTGCCTCAGGACTCACTAGCGGGAGTTCCAATGAGCAGTTCTTC. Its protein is CASGLTSGSSNEQFF.

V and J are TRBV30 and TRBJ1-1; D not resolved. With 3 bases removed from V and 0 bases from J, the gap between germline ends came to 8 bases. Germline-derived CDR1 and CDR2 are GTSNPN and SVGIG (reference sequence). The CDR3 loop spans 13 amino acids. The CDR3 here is CAWSWGMNTEAFF. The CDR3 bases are TGTGCCTGGAGCTGGGGTATGAACACTGAAGCTTTCTTT.

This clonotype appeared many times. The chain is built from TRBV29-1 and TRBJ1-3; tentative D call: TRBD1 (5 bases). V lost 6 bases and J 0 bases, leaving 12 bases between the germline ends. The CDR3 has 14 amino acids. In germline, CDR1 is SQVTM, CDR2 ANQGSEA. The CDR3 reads CSVTGAFSGNTIYF. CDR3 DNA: TGCAGCGTGACCGGGGCCTTCTCTGGAAACACCATATATTTT.

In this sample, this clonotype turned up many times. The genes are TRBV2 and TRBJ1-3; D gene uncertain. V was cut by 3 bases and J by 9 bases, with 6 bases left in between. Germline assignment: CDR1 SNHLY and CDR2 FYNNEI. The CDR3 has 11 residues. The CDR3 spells CASSDSTTIYF. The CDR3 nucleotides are TGTGCCAGCAGTGATTCAACCACCATATATTTT.

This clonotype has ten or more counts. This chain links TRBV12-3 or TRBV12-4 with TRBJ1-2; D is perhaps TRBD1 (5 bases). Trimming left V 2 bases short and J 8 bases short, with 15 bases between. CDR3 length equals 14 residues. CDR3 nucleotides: TGTGCCAGCAGTTTATCCCAGGGTTCGGACGGCTACACCTTC. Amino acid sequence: CASSLSQGSDGYTF.

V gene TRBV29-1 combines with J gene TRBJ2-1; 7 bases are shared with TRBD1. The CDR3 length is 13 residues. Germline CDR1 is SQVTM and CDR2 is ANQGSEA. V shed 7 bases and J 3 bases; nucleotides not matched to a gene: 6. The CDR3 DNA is TGCAGCGGAGGGACAGTAGGCTACAATGAGCAGTTCTTC. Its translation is CSGGTVGYNEQFF.

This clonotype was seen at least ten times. CDR3 sequence reads: CASSSRKGWSGYTF. DNA of the CDR3: TGTGCCAGCAGCTCCCGGAAGGGTTGGTCTGGCTACACCTTC. The chain has TRBV6-5 and TRBJ1-2; D remains unclear. With 6 bases removed from V and 7 bases from J, the gap between germline ends came to 18 bases. The CDR3 totals 14 residues. CDR1 MNHEY and CDR2 SVGAGI come from the germline V gene.

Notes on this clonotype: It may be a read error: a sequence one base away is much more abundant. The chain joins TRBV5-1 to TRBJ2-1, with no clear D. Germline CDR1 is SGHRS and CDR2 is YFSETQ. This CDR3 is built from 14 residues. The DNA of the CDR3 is TGCGCCAGCAGCTTGGCCGCAGAGTACAGTGAGCAGTTCTTC. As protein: CASSLAAEYSEQFF. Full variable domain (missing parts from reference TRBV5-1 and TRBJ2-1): KAGVTQTPRYLIKTRGQQVTLSCSPISGHRSVSWYQQTPGQGLQFLFEYFSETQRNKGNFPGRFSGRQFSNSRSEMNVSTLELGDSALYLCASSLAAEYSEQFFGPGTRLTVL.

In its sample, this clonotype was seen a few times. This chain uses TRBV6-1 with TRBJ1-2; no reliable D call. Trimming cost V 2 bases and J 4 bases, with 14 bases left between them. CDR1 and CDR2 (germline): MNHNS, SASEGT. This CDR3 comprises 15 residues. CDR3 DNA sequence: TGTGCCAGCAGTGAACCCCAGGTAGTTGTCTATGGCTACACCTTC. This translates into CASSEPQVVVYGYTF.

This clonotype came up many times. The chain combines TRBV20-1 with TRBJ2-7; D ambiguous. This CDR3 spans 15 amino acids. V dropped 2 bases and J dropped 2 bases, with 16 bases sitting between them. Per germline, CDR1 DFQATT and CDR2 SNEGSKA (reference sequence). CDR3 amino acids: CSARSPGRNTYEQYF. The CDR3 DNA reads TGCAGTGCTAGATCTCCTGGCAGGAACACCTACGAGCAGTACTTC.